This T cell receptor beta chain was captured in a study of OX40 agonist ivuxolimab in advanced cancers. Only in-frame clones appear in the TCRdb table, and some are missing; sequencing was by immunoSEQ multiplex PCR. The sample has about 68,000 clones, around 80% seen once. Study-level findings and limits: Within 6 weeks, CD4+ and CD8+ blood T cells expanded clonally at 0.1 to 3.0 mg/kg.

There are 13 residues in the CDR3. Per germline, CDR1 SGDLS and CDR2 YYNGEE. V lost 4 bases and J 8 bases, leaving 15 bases between the germline ends. Remarks on this clone: Its specificity is unknown.

The chain employs TRBV9 and TRBJ1-2; no reliable D call. This specimen consisted of CD4+ or CD8+ T cells sorted from blood, obtained in a trial of the OX40 agonist ivuxolimab. This receptor was obtained from an adult with an advanced solid tumor such as melanoma, head and neck, liver or kidney cancer. The chain's CDR3 is CASSPSWGQGYTF. The CDR3 nucleotides are TGTGCCAGCAGCCCTAGTTGGGGTCAGGGCTACACCTTC. Using reference TRBV9 and TRBJ1-2 for the parts outside the CDR3, the full variable domain is DSGVTQTPKHLITATGQRVTLRCSPRSGDLSVYWYQQSLDQGLQFLIQYYNGEERAKGNILERFSAQQFPDLHSELNLSSLELGDSALYFCASSPSWGQGYTFGSGTRLTVV.